Listed here are 9 T cell receptor beta chains from one sample, sequenced in a study of cytomegalovirus exposure and HLA in healthy donors. The PCR ran on 60 Vbeta and 13 Jbeta primers. TCRdb's table, derived via immunoSEQ multiplex PCR, lists solely in-frame clones and lacks some. The table includes about 100,000 clones, about three quarters detected once. Source material: PBMCs. These receptors were collected from a man in his forties or fifties in good health and CMV-seropositive.

The chain employs TRBV2 and TRBJ2-1; 10 nucleotides line up with TRBD2. Per germline, CDR1 SNHLY and CDR2 FYNNEI. Trimming at V came to 6 bases and at J to 8 bases, leaving 13 bases not matched to a gene. The CDR3 is 16 residues long. The CDR3 sequence: CASRKGGSGGADEQFF. As DNA, the CDR3 is TGTGCCAGCAGGAAGGGAGGGAGCGGGGGGGCCGATGAGCAGTTCTTC.

In its sample, this clone was seen once. The chain employs TRBV11-2 and TRBJ1-5; no reliable D call. The germline CDR1 and CDR2 sequences are SGHAT and FQNNGV. V was clipped by 2 bases and J by 7 bases, with 6 bases between them. This CDR3 has 12 residues. The CDR3 is CASSLSGQPQHF. CDR3 nucleotides: TGTGCCAGCAGCTTATCGGGACAGCCCCAGCATTTT.

This sequence joins TRBV13 and TRBJ2-2, with 8 bases matching TRBD1. This CDR3 spans 15 amino acids. V lost 3 bases and J lost 5; bases outside the gene matches: 5. Per germline, CDR1 PRHDT and CDR2 FYEKMQ (reference sequence). For the CDR3, the DNA is TGTGCCAGCAGCTTGACAGGGGCTTCTACCGGGGAGCTGTTTTTT. It is translated as CASSLTGASTGELFF.

The rearrangement joins TRBV7-8 to TRBJ2-3, with D unclear. CDR3 size: 13 residues. The germline V and J ends were trimmed by 3 bases and 0 bases, with 4 bases remaining between them. Germline CDR1 reads SGHVS; CDR2 reads FQNEAQ. CDR3 DNA: TGTGCCAGCAGCTTTCAGAGCACAGATACGCAGTATTTT. Residues: CASSFQSTDTQYF.

The chain combines TRBV4-1 with TRBJ2-2, with 9 positions matching TRBD1. The CDR3 consists of 18 residues. J gave up 5 bases and V 0 bases, and 10 bases lay outside the gene matches. The germline gives CDR1 MGHRA, CDR2 YSYEKL. CDR3 protein: CASSQDGGQGGGTGELFF. The CDR3 DNA reads as TGCGCCAGCAGCCAAGATGGGGGACAGGGAGGGGGGACCGGGGAGCTGTTTTTT.

The chain is built from TRBV5-1 and TRBJ2-6; possibly TRBD2 for D (6 bases). V was shortened by 4 bases and J by 0 bases, with 14 bases between the two germline ends. The CDR3 covers 17 residues. Germline V gene lookup returns CDR1 SGHRS and CDR2 YFSETQ. This CDR3 reads CASSRMGLISGANVLTF. DNA of the CDR3: TGCGCCAGCAGCAGAATGGGACTGATCTCTGGGGCCAACGTCCTGACTTTC.

The V and J genes are TRBV2 and TRBJ2-1; 9 positions agree with TRBD2. The CDR3 runs 14 residues. The germline V gene has CDR1 SNHLY and CDR2 FYNNEI. V trimming: 7 bases; J trimming: 3 bases; junction bases outside the gene matches: 4. The chain's CDR3 is CASTVTSGYNEQFF. CDR3 DNA sequence: TGTGCCAGCACTGTGACTAGCGGCTACAATGAGCAGTTCTTC.

V is TRBV2 and J is TRBJ2-1; TRBD2 matches at 12 bases. Germline V gene lookup returns CDR1 SNHLY and CDR2 FYNNEI. After removal of 3 bases from V and 0 bases from J, the junction contained 9 bases not matched to a gene. This CDR3 comprises 19 residues. The CDR3 bases are TGTGCCAGCAGTGATCCTAGCGGGGGGGCGTTGACCTCCTACAATGAGCAGTTCTTC. Its protein product is CASSDPSGGALTSYNEQFF.

This rearrangement joins TRBV14 to TRBJ1-4; 7 nucleotides align to TRBD1. The germline gives CDR1 SGHDN, CDR2 FVKESK. V shed 11 bases and J 1 base; nucleotides not matched to a gene: 16. This CDR3 is built from 17 residues. CDR3 residues: CASRQGAGLGTNEKLFF. The CDR3 bases are TGTGCCTCCCGACAGGGCGCAGGCCTTGGAACTAATGAAAAACTGTTTTTT.